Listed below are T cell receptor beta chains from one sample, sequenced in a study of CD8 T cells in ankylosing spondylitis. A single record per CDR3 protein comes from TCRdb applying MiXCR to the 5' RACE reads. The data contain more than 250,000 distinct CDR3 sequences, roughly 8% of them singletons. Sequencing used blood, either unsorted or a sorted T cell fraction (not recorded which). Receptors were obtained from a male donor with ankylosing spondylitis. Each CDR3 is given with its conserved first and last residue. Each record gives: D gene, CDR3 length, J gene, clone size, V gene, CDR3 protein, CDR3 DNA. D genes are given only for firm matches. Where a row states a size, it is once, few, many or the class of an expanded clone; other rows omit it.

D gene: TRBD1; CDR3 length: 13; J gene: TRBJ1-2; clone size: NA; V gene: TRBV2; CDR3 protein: CVRRDSTNYGYTF; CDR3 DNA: TGTGTTAGACGGGACAGCACTAACTATGGCTACACCTTC
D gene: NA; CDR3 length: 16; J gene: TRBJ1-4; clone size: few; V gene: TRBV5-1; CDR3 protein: CASSFVGGTTNEKLFF; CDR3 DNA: TGCGCCAGCAGCTTCGTGGGAGGTACAACTAATGAAAAACTGTTTTTT
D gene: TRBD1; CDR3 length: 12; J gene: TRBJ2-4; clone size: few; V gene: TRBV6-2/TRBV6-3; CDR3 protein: CASSEDRDIQYF; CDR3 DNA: TGTGCCAGCAGTGAGGACAGGGACATTCAGTACTTC
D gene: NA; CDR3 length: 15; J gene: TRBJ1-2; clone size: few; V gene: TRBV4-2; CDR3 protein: CASSQVRQRVGGYTF; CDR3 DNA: TGTGCCAGCAGCCAAGTAAGGCAGAGGGTTGGTGGCTACACCTTC
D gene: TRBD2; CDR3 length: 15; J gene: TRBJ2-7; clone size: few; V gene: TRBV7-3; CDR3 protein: CASSLMAGGGYEQYF; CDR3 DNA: TGTGCCAGCAGCTTAATGGCGGGAGGGGGCTACGAGCAGTACTTC
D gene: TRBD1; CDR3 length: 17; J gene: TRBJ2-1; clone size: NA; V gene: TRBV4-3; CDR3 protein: CASSPPGQGSAYNEQFF; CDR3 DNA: TGCGCCAGCAGCCCACCGGGACAGGGATCTGCCTACAATGAGCAGTTCTTC
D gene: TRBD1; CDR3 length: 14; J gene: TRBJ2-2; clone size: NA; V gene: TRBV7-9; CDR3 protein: CASSPQGAGGELFF; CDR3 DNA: TGTGCCAGCAGCCCCCAGGGGGCAGGCGGGGAGCTGTTTTTT
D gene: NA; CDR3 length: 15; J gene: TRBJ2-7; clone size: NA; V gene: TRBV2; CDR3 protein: CASSALGQGYYEQYF; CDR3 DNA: TGTGCCAGCAGTGCCTTGGGGCAGGGGTACTACGAGCAGTACTTC
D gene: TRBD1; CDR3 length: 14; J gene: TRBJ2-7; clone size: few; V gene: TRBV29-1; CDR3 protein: CSIPRGQGRYEQYF; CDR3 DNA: TGCAGCATCCCGAGGGGACAGGGGAGGTACGAGCAGTACTTC
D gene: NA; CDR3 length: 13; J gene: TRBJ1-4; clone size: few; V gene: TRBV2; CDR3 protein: CASRSSGNEKLFF; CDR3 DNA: TGTGCCAGCAGATCATCAGGGAATGAAAAACTGTTTTTT
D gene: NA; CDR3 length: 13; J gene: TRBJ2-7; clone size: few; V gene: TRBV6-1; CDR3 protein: CATQQDGIFEQYF; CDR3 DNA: TGTGCCACCCAGCAGGACGGGATCTTTGAGCAGTACTTC
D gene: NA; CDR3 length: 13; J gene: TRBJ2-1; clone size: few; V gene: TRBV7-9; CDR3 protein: CASSFLDYNEQFF; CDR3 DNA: TGTGCCAGCAGCTTCCTGGACTACAATGAGCAGTTCTTC
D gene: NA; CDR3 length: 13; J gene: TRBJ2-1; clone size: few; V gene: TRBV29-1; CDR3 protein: CSVKKGLFYEQFF; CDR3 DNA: TGCAGCGTGAAGAAGGGACTCTTCTATGAGCAGTTCTTC
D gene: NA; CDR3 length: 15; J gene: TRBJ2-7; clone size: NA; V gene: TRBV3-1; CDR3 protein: CASSQPGAGSYEQYF; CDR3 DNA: TGTGCCAGCAGCCAACCCGGGGCGGGTTCCTACGAGCAGTACTTC
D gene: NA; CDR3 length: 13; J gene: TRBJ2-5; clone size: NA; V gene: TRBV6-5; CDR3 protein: CASSYRLKGTQYF; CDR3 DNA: TGTGCCAGCAGTTACCGTCTAAAGGGGACCCAGTACTTC
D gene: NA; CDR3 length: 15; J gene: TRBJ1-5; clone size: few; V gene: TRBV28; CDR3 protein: CASSSRLGPNQPQHF; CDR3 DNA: TGTGCCAGCAGTTCAAGGCTCGGGCCCAATCAGCCCCAGCATTTT
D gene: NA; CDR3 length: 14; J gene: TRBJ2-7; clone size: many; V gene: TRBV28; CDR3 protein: CASSLARADYEQYF; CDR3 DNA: TGTGCCAGCAGTTTAGCCAGGGCAGACTACGAGCAGTACTTC
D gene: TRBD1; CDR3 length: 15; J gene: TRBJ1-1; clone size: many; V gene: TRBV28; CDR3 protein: CASSSHRGLNTEAFF; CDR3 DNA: TGTGCCAGCAGTTCCCACAGGGGTCTGAACACTGAAGCTTTCTTT
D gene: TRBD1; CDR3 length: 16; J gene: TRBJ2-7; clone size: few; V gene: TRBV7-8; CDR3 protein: CASSPRTGTGGYEQYF; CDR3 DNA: TGTGCCAGCAGCCCCCGGACCGGGACAGGGGGCTACGAGCAGTACTTC
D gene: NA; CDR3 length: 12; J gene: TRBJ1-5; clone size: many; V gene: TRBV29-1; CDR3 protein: CSVKTADQPQHF; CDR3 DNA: TGCAGCGTTAAAACAGCGGATCAGCCCCAGCATTTT
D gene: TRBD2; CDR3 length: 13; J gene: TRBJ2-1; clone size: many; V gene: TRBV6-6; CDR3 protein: CASRGGSPNEQFF; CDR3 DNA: TGTGCCAGCAGGGGGGGGAGTCCCAATGAGCAGTTCTTC
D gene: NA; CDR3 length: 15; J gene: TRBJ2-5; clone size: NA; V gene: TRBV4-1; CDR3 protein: CASSQETGSGETQYF; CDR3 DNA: TGCGCCAGCAGCCAAGAAACCGGGAGCGGGGAGACCCAGTACTTC
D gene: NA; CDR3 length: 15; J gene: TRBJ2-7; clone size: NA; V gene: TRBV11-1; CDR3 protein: CASSANWGASYEQYF; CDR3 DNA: TGTGCCAGCAGCGCAAACTGGGGGGCCTCCTACGAGCAGTACTTC
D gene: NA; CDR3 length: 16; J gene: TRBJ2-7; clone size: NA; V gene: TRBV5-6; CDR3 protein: CASSLETGNPTSEQYF; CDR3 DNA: TGTGCCAGCAGCTTGGAGACCGGGAACCCCACAAGTGAGCAGTACTTC
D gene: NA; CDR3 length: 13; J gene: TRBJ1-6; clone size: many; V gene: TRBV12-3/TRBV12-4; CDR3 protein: CASSNLRNSPLHF; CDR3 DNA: TGTGCCAGCAGTAACCTCCGGAATTCACCCCTCCACTTT
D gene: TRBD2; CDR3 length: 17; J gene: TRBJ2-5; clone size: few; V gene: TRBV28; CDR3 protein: CASRETAGRVSRETQYF; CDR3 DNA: TGTGCCAGCAGGGAAACGGCAGGGAGGGTTAGTCGAGAGACCCAGTACTTC
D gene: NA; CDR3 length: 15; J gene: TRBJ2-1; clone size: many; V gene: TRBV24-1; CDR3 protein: CATSDQTAEIHEQFF; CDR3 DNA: TGTGCCACCAGTGATCAGACGGCCGAGATTCATGAGCAGTTCTTC
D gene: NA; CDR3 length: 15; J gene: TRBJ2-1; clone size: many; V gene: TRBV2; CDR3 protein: CASSEARSPGAEQFF; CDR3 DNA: TGTGCCAGCAGTGAAGCCCGGAGTCCCGGGGCTGAGCAGTTCTTC